This entry lists 32 T cell receptor beta chains sequenced from one sample in a study of identical twins. TCRdb analysed the 5' RACE reads with MiXCR anew, one entry per CDR3 protein. The table shows roughly 1,500,000 distinct CDR3 sequences, with roughly 35% occurring only once. Sequenced sample: cord blood. These receptors were collected from a newborn girl in good health.

The table lists this clonotype with a few counts. This may arise from a read error, as a much more abundant clone is one base away. The rearrangement uses TRBV25-1 and TRBJ2-1; no definite D call. Germline assignment: CDR1 MGHDK and CDR2 SYGVNS. V gave up 4 bases and J gave up 11 bases, with 6 bases separating them. The CDR3 spans 10 residues. In DNA form, the CDR3 reads TGTGCCAGCAGTGGGGGAAAGCAGTTCTTC. It yields the protein CASSGGKQFF. Full variable domain (missing parts from reference TRBV25-1 and TRBJ2-1): EADIYQTPRYLVIGTGKKITLECSQTMGHDKMYWYQQDPGMELHLIHYSYGVNSTEKGDLSSESTVSRIRTEHFPLTLESARPSHTSQYLCASSGGKQFFGPGTRLTVL.

This clonotype appeared a few times. The chain is built from TRBV29-1 and TRBJ1-5; D is perhaps TRBD1 (5 bases). This CDR3 is built from 12 residues. The V end lost 0 bases, the J end lost 12 bases, and 12 bases lay between the germline ends. In germline, CDR1 is SQVTM, CDR2 ANQGSEA. The CDR3 reads CSVEDLIGHQHF. CDR3 sequence (DNA): TGCAGCGTTGAAGATCTTATAGGACACCAGCATTTT.

V usage is TRBV12-3 or TRBV12-4 and J usage is TRBJ2-5; no reliable D call. This CDR3 has 16 amino acids. V was pared by 8 bases and J by 4 bases, with 23 bases between. This chain's CDR3 is CASGPTGLERIETQYF. The CDR3 coding sequence is TGTGCCAGCGGTCCGACTGGGCTGGAGAGAATAGAGACCCAGTACTTC.

This clonotype was seen a few times. The chain recombines TRBV7-2 with TRBJ2-5, with D possibly matching TRBD1 (6 bases). V lost 5 bases, J lost 8 bases, and 21 bases lay in between. Per the germline V gene, CDR1 is SGHTA and CDR2 is FQGNSA. The CDR3 is 15 amino acids. DNA of the CDR3: TGTGCCAGCAGCCGCTTGGGGGCCCGGGATCTAACCCAGTACTTC. Its protein product is CASSRLGARDLTQYF.

The chain links TRBV6-5 to TRBJ1-1; maybe TRBD1 (5 bases). This CDR3 is built from 19 residues. Germline V gene data show CDR1 as MNHEY and CDR2 as SVGAGI. Deletions cut 4 bases from V and 0 bases from J, with 24 bases between. This CDR3 reads CASSSSDRKGWGVNTEAFF. In DNA form, the CDR3 reads TGTGCCAGCAGTTCCTCGGACCGCAAGGGGTGGGGGGTGAACACTGAAGCTTTCTTT.

This clonotype was picked up many times. This rearrangement joins TRBV11-2 to TRBJ1-2, with a weak D call TRBD1 (5 bases). Germline V gene sequence: CDR1 SGHAT, CDR2 FQNNGV. The CDR3 is 15 residues long. V lost 0 bases, J lost 10 bases, and 18 bases lay in between. CDR3 DNA: TGTGCCAGCAGCTTAGATCTCGCGACAGCCCTCGTCTACACCTTC. It is translated as CASSLDLATALVYTF.

This clonotype was seen more than once but under ten times. The chain employs TRBV29-1 and TRBJ1-2; 9 nucleotides line up with TRBD1. The V gene's germline CDR1 is SQVTM and CDR2 ANQGSEA. V dropped 2 bases and J dropped 3; count of bases not matched to a gene: 4. The CDR3 has 14 amino acids. The CDR3 DNA reads as TGCAGCGTTGAACTCCGGGACAGGGACTATGGCTACACCTTC. Translating gives CSVELRDRDYGYTF.

The chain combines TRBV20-1 with TRBJ1-6; D unclear. CDR1 is DFQATT, CDR2 SNEGSKA, per germline (reference sequence). V was trimmed by 1 base and J by 5 bases, leaving 12 bases between them. The length of the CDR3 is 15 residues. In nucleotides, the CDR3 is TGCAGTGCTAGAGTAGGGCTCTCTAATAATTCACCCCTCCACTTT. This encodes CSARVGLSNNSPLHF.

This clonotype was seen repeatedly, ten times or more. This chain links TRBV29-1 with TRBJ2-3, with 10 bases fitting TRBD2. The CDR3 runs 14 residues. Germline trimming cut 4 bases from V and 6 bases from J; bases unmatched to any gene: 7. Germline V CDR1 and CDR2: SQVTM, ANQGSEA. For the CDR3, the DNA is TGCAGCGTTGGGACTAGCGGCCCAGGCGATACGCAGTATTTT. This gives the protein CSVGTSGPGDTQYF.

This clonotype came up a few times. J is TRBJ2-1 and V is TRBV6-2 or TRBV6-3, with TRBD2 matching over 13 bases. Germline V lookup: CDR1 MNHEY, CDR2 SVGEGT. The J segment lost 9 bases and the V segment lost 6 bases, leaving 8 bases of the junction unmatched. This CDR3 has 15 residues. CDR3 region: CASSRTSGRRFEQFF. For the CDR3, the DNA is TGTGCCAGCAGCCGGACTAGCGGGAGAAGGTTTGAGCAGTTCTTC.

This clonotype has only one observation. J is TRBJ1-1 and V is TRBV20-1; D gene uncertain. This CDR3 region has 13 residues. V lost 1 base, J lost 10 bases, and 16 bases lay in between. The germline V gene has CDR1 DFQATT and CDR2 SNEGSKA (reference sequence). The CDR3 bases are TGCAGTGCTAGAGGCCCAGAGGTCCTCGGAGCTTTCTTT. This codes for CSARGPEVLGAFF.

The chain combines TRBV12-3 or TRBV12-4 with TRBJ1-1; TRBD1 aligns across 8 bases. V lost 6 bases and J lost 1; bases outside the gene matches: 7. CDR3 size: 15 residues. CDR3 residues: CASSLNRGWNTEAFF. The CDR3 nucleotides read TGTGCCAGCAGCCTTAACAGGGGGTGGAACACTGAAGCTTTCTTT.

This clonotype has ten or more counts. At one of its ends the junction is not consistent with the germline gene, which may arise from a read error. This rearrangement joins TRBV3-1 to TRBJ1-1; D is unresolved. The germline gives CDR1 LGHDT, CDR2 YNNKEL (reference sequence). This CDR3 contains 13 residues. CDR3 coding DNA: TGCGCCAGCAGCCCCTACATGAACACTGAAGCTTTCTTT. It codes for CASSPYMNTEAFF.

The chain uses TRBV24-1 and TRBJ2-2, with 9 bases fitting TRBD2. The CDR3 consists of 15 residues. Unmatched junction bases numbered 2, after V lost 3 bases and J lost 4 bases. The V gene's germline CDR1 is KGHDR and CDR2 SFDVKD. The CDR3 DNA sequence: TGTGCCACCAGTGATGGGGGACTAGCCACCGGGGAGCTGTTTTTT. Translating gives CATSDGGLATGELFF.

This clonotype was observed a few times. This chain connects TRBV12-3 or TRBV12-4 to TRBJ2-1, with 8 nucleotides matching TRBD1. The CDR3 is 15 residues long. Losses at the gene ends were 4 bases for V and 5 bases for J; bases not matched to a gene: 7. DNA of the CDR3: TGTGCCAGCAGTTGGACAGGGAAGGCGGACAATGAGCAGTTCTTC. It codes for CASSWTGKADNEQFF.

V usage is TRBV4-1 and J usage is TRBJ2-2; D uncertain. V was shortened by 0 bases and J by 7 bases, with 9 bases between the two germline ends. The CDR3 has 14 residues. Germline CDR1 MGHRA, CDR2 YSYEKL. DNA of the CDR3: TGCGCCAGCAGCCAAGATGGATGGGGCGGGGAGCTGTTTTTT. Translated: CASSQDGWGGELFF.

The chain joins TRBV2 to TRBJ1-1; perhaps TRBD1 as D (6 bases). Looked up from germline, CDR1 is SNHLY and CDR2 is FYNNEI. V was pared by 5 bases and J by 4 bases, with 17 bases between. This CDR3 comprises 15 residues. CDR3 sequence reads: CASSPLMTGVTEAFF. CDR3 DNA: TGTGCCAGCAGTCCCTTAATGACAGGCGTCACTGAAGCTTTCTTT.

The J gene is TRBJ1-4, the V gene TRBV28; weak D call: TRBD1 (6 bases). The CDR3 length is 13 residues. CDR1 is MDHEN, CDR2 SYDVKM, per germline. The germline V and J ends were trimmed by 6 bases and 4 bases, with 9 bases remaining between them. This chain's CDR3 is CASRTGLNEKLFF. The CDR3, as DNA: TGTGCCAGCAGAACAGGGCTTAATGAAAAACTGTTTTTT.

The CDR3 protein is CASSPTSITDTQYF. Written as DNA, the CDR3 is TGCGCCAGCAGCCCGACTAGTATCACAGATACGCAGTATTTT. This chain joins TRBV5-1 and TRBJ2-3; tentative D call: TRBD2 (6 bases). From germline, CDR1 is SGHRS and CDR2 YFSETQ. The CDR3 runs 14 residues. The V gene lost 4 bases and the J gene lost 2 bases, with 11 bases spanning the gap.

The table lists this clonotype with many counts. The V gene is TRBV25-1, the J gene TRBJ1-1; no firm D call. The V and J ends lost 0 bases and 1 base respectively, with 3 bases between them. Germline V gene data show CDR1 as MGHDK and CDR2 as SYGVNS. This CDR3 region has 13 residues. CDR3 loop: CASSEYRNTEAFF. DNA of the CDR3: TGTGCCAGCAGTGAATACAGGAACACTGAAGCTTTCTTT.

This clonotype was recorded many times. The rearrangement links TRBV9 to TRBJ2-3, with 7 positions matching TRBD1. Germline CDR1 and CDR2: SGDLS and YYNGEE. The CDR3 has 16 amino acids. V shed 6 bases, J shed 3 bases, and the junction held 13 bases outside the gene matches. Here the CDR3 DNA reads TGTGCCAGCACGAGACGAGACAGGGTGGGAACAGATACGCAGTATTTT. Residues: CASTRRDRVGTDTQYF.

This rearrangement joins TRBV24-1 to TRBJ2-1; TRBD2 aligns across 9 bases. Germline V gene data show CDR1 as KGHDR and CDR2 as SFDVKD. The CDR3 consists of 17 residues. Trimming removed 6 bases from V and 0 bases from J; junction bases left unmatched: 8. The CDR3 nucleotides are TGTGCCACCAGTCCCTCTAGCGGGACCGGCTCCTACAATGAGCAGTTCTTC. Encoded protein: CATSPSSGTGSYNEQFF.

The V call is TRBV6-6, the J call TRBJ2-1; the D gene is possibly TRBD2 (5 bases). This CDR3 is 15 amino acids long. Trimming stripped 8 bases from V and 8 bases from J, with 22 bases between. CDR1 is MNHNY and CDR2 is SVGAGI in the germline V gene (reference sequence). CDR3 amino acids: CASHRLGSVVYEQFF. CDR3 nucleotide sequence: TGTGCCAGCCACCGGCTGGGGAGTGTTGTCTATGAGCAGTTCTTC.

This clonotype has a count of ten or more. DNA for the CDR3: TGTGCCAGCAGTAACCCAAACAGGGGGCGCACAGATACGCAGTATTTT. Protein: CASSNPNRGRTDTQYF. V and J are TRBV12-3 or TRBV12-4 and TRBJ2-3; 9 positions agree with TRBD1. Trimming removed 5 bases from V and 1 base from J; junction bases left unmatched: 7. CDR3 length equals 16 residues.

This clonotype was picked up a small number of times. The CDR3 loop is CSAGRTYNSPLHF. The CDR3 region has the DNA TGCAGTGCCGGACGGACTTATAATTCACCCCTCCACTTT. J is TRBJ1-6 and V is TRBV20-1; D is unresolved. Germline V gene sequence: CDR1 DFQATT, CDR2 SNEGSKA (reference sequence). The CDR3 spans 13 residues. V shed 6 bases and J shed 4 bases, with 10 bases lying between them.

DNA of the CDR3: TGTGCCAGCAGCGTAGGTTTCAGTCCTAGCACAGATACGCAGTATTTT. Translated: CASSVGFSPSTDTQYF. This chain links TRBV9 with TRBJ2-3; D not certain. CDR3 length: 16 amino acids. Trimming took off 0 bases at V and 0 bases at J, with 11 bases between the two ends. The germline V gene has CDR1 SGDLS and CDR2 YYNGEE.

The V gene is TRBV7-2, the J gene TRBJ1-5; tentatively, D is TRBD1 (6 bases). CDR1 SGHTA and CDR2 FQGNSA come from the germline V gene. The CDR3 is 13 amino acids. The V end lost 2 bases, the J end lost 9 bases, and 11 bases lay between the germline ends. CDR3 coding DNA: TGTGCCAGCAGCTTAACAGGGTTGCGGCCCCAGCATTTT. Its protein is CASSLTGLRPQHF. The entire variable domain, with the rest obtained from reference TRBV7-2 and TRBJ1-5, is as follows: GAGVSQSPSNKVTEKGKDVELRCDPISGHTALYWYRQSLGQGLEFLIYFQGNSAPDKSGLPSDRFSAERTGGSVSTLTIQRTQQEDSAVYLCASSLTGLRPQHFGDGTRLSIL.

This rearrangement joins TRBV12-3 or TRBV12-4 to TRBJ2-4, with unresolved D. The CDR3 is made up of 16 amino acids. The ends were cut back, 7 bases at V and 1 base at J, with 17 bases in the middle. The CDR3 reads CASIRTALGAKNIQYF. The CDR3 nucleotides are TGTGCCAGCATCAGGACGGCACTGGGGGCCAAAAACATTCAGTACTTC.

The chain uses TRBV3-1 and TRBJ2-7, with unresolved D. Germline V gene sequence: CDR1 LGHDT, CDR2 YNNKEL (reference sequence). Between the trimmed V and J ends, which lost 2 bases and 3 bases, there was a span of 11 bases. This CDR3 comprises 14 residues. This CDR3 is CASSQRVFNYEQYF. For the CDR3, the DNA is TGTGCCAGCAGCCAACGGGTCTTTAACTACGAGCAGTACTTC.

The gene calls are TRBV7-2 and TRBJ2-3; 8 bases are a match to TRBD2. Trimming cost V 5 bases and J 2 bases; bases outside gene matches: 6. CDR1 is SGHTA, CDR2 FQGNSA, per germline. CDR3 length equals 15 residues. Here the CDR3 reads CASSKSGGPTDTQYF. For the CDR3, the DNA is TGTGCCAGCAGCAAAAGCGGGGGCCCCACAGATACGCAGTATTTT.

This clonotype was detected a few times. The CDR3 region is CASRAAPHYGYTF. Written as DNA, the CDR3 is TGTGCCAGCAGGGCAGCGCCTCACTATGGCTACACCTTC. J is TRBJ1-2 and V is TRBV27; D unresolved. The V gene lost 6 bases and the J gene lost 3 bases, with 11 bases spanning the gap. This CDR3 is built from 13 residues. Germline assignment: CDR1 MNHEY and CDR2 SMNVEV (reference sequence).

The V gene is TRBV3-1, the J gene TRBJ1-4, with D unresolved. V was cut by 4 bases and J by 4 bases, with 10 bases left in between. Germline V lookup: CDR1 LGHDT, CDR2 YNNKEL (reference sequence). The CDR3 extends over 14 amino acids. CDR3 sequence: CASSPGKVNEKLFF. In nucleotides, the CDR3 is TGTGCCAGCAGCCCCGGAAAGGTTAATGAAAAACTGTTTTTT.